The clone carrying this T cell receptor beta chain was seen ten or more times. Its antigen remains unidentified. The data are from a study of regulatory T cells in long-lasting Graves disease. Study-wide results and limits: With persistent disease, TRBV28, TRBJ1-2 and TRBJ2-5 were the favored segments.

As for time point: newly diagnosed GD, antithyroid drugs for less than 3 months. Making the TCR library involved RNA that had been extracted from PBMCs. Arm-PCR of CDR3 regions and iRepertoire HTBI primers were the basis on which TCR beta libraries were built. TCRdb re-analysed the multiplex PCR reads in MiXCR, keeping a single row per CDR3 protein. The profile shows 550,000 or so distinct CDR3 sequences, approximately 12% of them singletons. The CDR3 totals 14 residues. Trimming removed 5 bases from V and 6 bases from J; junction bases left unmatched: 6. These same records also appear under a second study, on T cells in Graves' hyperthyroidism and ophthalmopathy. That paper notes: The TCR CDR3 was amplified in a first-round RT-PCR using the HTBI primer set. Among clonotypes expanded in thyroid above 0.001, most were also found in blood.

The starting material was peripheral blood mononuclear cells (PBMCs), obtained at new diagnosis, from a patient treated with antithyroid drugs. The gene calls are TRBV12-3 or TRBV12-4 and TRBJ2-3; TRBD2 agrees at 9 bases. The TCR originated in a woman aged 30 to 39 with Graves disease. This CDR3 is CASSPAGGEDTQYF. CDR3 DNA sequence: TGTGCCAGCAGTCCAGCGGGAGGAGAGGATACGCAGTATTTT.